This TCR beta chain was recovered during a study of T cell repertoires in ileal Crohn's disease. CDR3 size: 13 residues. Germline V gene data show CDR1 as LNHDA and CDR2 as SQIVND (reference sequence). V was clipped by 6 bases and J by 8 bases; unmatched bases: 6. The repertoire was sequenced with immunoSEQ multiplex PCR; TCRdb's copy has only in-frame clones and lacks some. The sample records 10,000 or so clones, roughly 85% being singletons. Time point given: neoterminal ileum biopsy at postoperative endoscopy, about 6 months after surgery. This receptor was identified in an adult with Crohn's disease. The chain uses TRBV19 and TRBJ2-1; 8 nucleotides agree with TRBD1. What was sequenced was ileal tissue. The CDR3 is CASRTQGEDEQFF. The CDR3 DNA is TGTGCCAGTAGGACACAGGGGGAGGATGAGCAGTTCTTC. The whole variable domain, remainder taken from reference TRBV19 and TRBJ2-1, is DGGITQSPKYLFRKEGQNVTLSCEQNLNHDAMYWYRQDPGQGLRLIYYSQIVNDFQKGDIAEGYSVSREKKESFPLTVTSAQKNPTAFYLCASRTQGEDEQFFGPGTRLTVL.